Listed below are T cell receptor beta chains from one sample, sequenced in a study of blood T cell repertoires in COVID-19. Clones were read by immunoSEQ multiplex PCR, and TCRdb kept only the in-frame ones, dropping some. The sample shows about 160,000 clones, 65% to 85% of them seen only once. The sequenced sample consisted of PBMCs or T cells enriched from blood (not recorded which). All receptors derive from a man in his forties who had recovered from COVID-19. Each CDR3 is given with its conserved first and last residue. The D gene is left open where the match is weak. The size of a clone is reported for some rows only, either as once, few or many, or as a class for expanded clones.

D gene | J gene | clone size | V gene | CDR3 protein | CDR3 DNA
. | TRBJ1-1 | . | TRBV3-1/TRBV3-2 | CASSQDRGNTEAFF | TGTGCCAGCAGCCAAGATCGCGGGAACACTGAAGCTTTCTTT
TRBD1 | TRBJ1-4 | . | TRBV5-8 | CASSLGQGNEKLFF | TGTGCCAGCAGCTTGGGACAGGGGAACGAAAAACTGTTTTTT
TRBD1 | TRBJ1-1 | . | TRBV24-1 | CATSDLRYRGTEAFF | TGTGCCACCAGTGATTTGCGTTACAGGGGCACTGAAGCTTTCTTT
. | TRBJ2-3 | . | TRBV6-5 | CASSYSGGTDTQYF | TGTGCCAGCAGTTACTCCGGCGGAACAGATACGCAGTATTTT
. | TRBJ1-2 | . | TRBV5-1 | CASSSGNYGYTF | TGCGCCAGCAGCTCCGGTAACTATGGCTACACCTTC
TRBD1 | TRBJ1-3 | . | TRBV6-5 | CATAYRGRTGNTIYF | TGTGCCACCGCCTACAGGGGAAGGACGGGAAACACCATATATTTT
. | TRBJ1-5 | . | TRBV6-5 | CASSYGGYQPQHF | TGTGCCAGCAGTTATGGAGGGTATCAGCCCCAGCATTTT
. | TRBJ2-2 | once | TRBV5-1 | CASSLGQSPLANTGELFF | TGCGCCAGCAGCTTGGGACAGTCCCCTCTCGCGAACACCGGGGAGCTGTTTTTT
TRBD2 | TRBJ2-7 | . | TRBV4-1 | CASSQVWAAGTSGPSYEQYF | TGCGCCAGCAGCCAAGTTTGGGCCGCCGGGACTAGCGGTCCATCCTACGAGCAGTACTTC
. | TRBJ2-3 | . | TRBV6-5 | CASKAGDTQYF | TGTGCCAGCAAGGCAGGGGATACGCAGTATTTT
. | TRBJ2-3 | . | TRBV6-4 | CASSPRPDTHTQYF | TGTGCCAGCAGTCCTCGACCCGACACACATACGCAGTATTTT
. | TRBJ1-2 | . | TRBV29-1 | CSVGSGNYGYTF | TGCAGCGTTGGTAGCGGGAACTACGGCTACACCTTC
. | TRBJ1-5 | once | TRBV12-3/TRBV12-4 | CASRGQSNQPQHF | TGTGCCAGCAGGGGGCAGAGCAATCAGCCCCAGCATTTT
TRBD1 | TRBJ1-2 | . | TRBV29-1 | CSVSTGGLGYTF | TGCAGCGTTTCGACAGGGGGCTTGGGCTACACCTTC
TRBD1 | TRBJ2-1 | . | TRBV7-8 | CASRITDRGEQFF | TGTGCCAGCAGGATTACCGACAGGGGTGAGCAGTTCTTC
TRBD2 | TRBJ2-5 | . | TRBV7-6 | CASSLDPRGGDQETQYF | TGTGCCAGCAGCTTGGATCCCCGGGGGGGGGATCAAGAGACCCAGTACTTC
. | TRBJ1-4 | . | TRBV7-3 | CASSLGQINEKLFF | TGTGCCAGCAGCTTAGGACAGATAAATGAAAAACTGTTTTTT
TRBD1 | TRBJ2-1 | . | TRBV7-6 | CASSPWTGEQNEQFF | TGTGCCAGCAGCCCCTGGACAGGGGAGCAAAATGAGCAGTTCTTC
. | TRBJ1-3 | . | TRBV2 | CASSRNPTAGNTIYF | TGTGCCAGCAGCCGCAACCCGACAGCTGGAAACACCATATATTTT
TRBD2 | TRBJ2-3 | . | TRBV11-2 | CASSRASGMQYF | TGTGCCAGCAGCCGGGCTAGCGGAATGCAGTATTTT
TRBD1 | TRBJ2-5 | . | TRBV7-2 | CASSLTPTGFRGETQYF | TGTGCCAGCAGCTTAACCCCGACAGGGTTTCGGGGAGAGACCCAGTACTTC
TRBD2 | TRBJ2-2 | . | TRBV3-1/TRBV3-2 | CASSRGLAGGGSTGELFF | TGTGCCAGCAGCCGAGGACTAGCGGGCGGAGGTTCCACCGGGGAGCTGTTTTTT
. | TRBJ1-2 | many | TRBV5-1 | CASSFENYGYTF | TGCGCCAGCAGCTTTGAGAACTATGGCTACACCTTC
TRBD1 | TRBJ2-6 | few | TRBV7-6 | CASSLAQGAGGANVLTF | TGTGCCAGCAGCTTAGCACAGGGGGCGGGCGGGGCCAACGTCCTGACTTTC
. | TRBJ2-1 | . | TRBV10-3 | CAISGPDSTKQPSSYNEQFF | TGTGCCATCAGTGGCCCCGACAGTACAAAGCAACCCAGCTCCTACAATGAGCAGTTCTTC
. | TRBJ1-1 | few | TRBV6-5 | CASSYSVYQGNTEAFF | TGTGCCAGCAGTTACTCGGTATATCAGGGGAACACTGAAGCTTTCTTT
. | TRBJ2-3 | . | TRBV2 | CASSEALGTRTDTQYF | TGTGCCAGCAGTGAAGCGCTTGGGACTCGAACAGATACGCAGTATTTT
TRBD2 | TRBJ2-3 | . | TRBV7-3 | CASSFRGDMTDTQYF | TGTGCCAGCAGCTTCCGGGGGGATATGACAGATACGCAGTATTTT
TRBD1 | TRBJ1-5 | . | TRBV2 | CASSRRRQGLQPQHF | TGTGCCAGCAGTCGGAGGAGACAGGGGCTTCAGCCCCAGCATTTT
TRBD2 | TRBJ2-4 | . | TRBV7-2 | CASSPMGSGKDIQYF | TGTGCCAGCAGCCCGATGGGTAGCGGGAAAGACATTCAGTACTTC
. | TRBJ2-2 | . | TRBV28 | CASSSPGNAGELFF | TGTGCCAGCAGTTCGCCAGGGAACGCCGGGGAGCTGTTTTTT
TRBD1 | TRBJ1-6 | . | TRBV7-3 | CASSPSGTGSLHF | TGTGCCAGCAGCCCGTCCGGGACAGGTTCCCTCCACTTT
TRBD2 | TRBJ2-3 | . | TRBV19 | CASSIGGTTDTQYF | TGTGCCAGTAGTATCGGGGGGACCACAGATACGCAGTATTTT
. | TRBJ2-1 | . | TRBV19 | CASKGGVHNEQFF | TGTGCCAGTAAGGGGGGGGTACACAATGAGCAGTTCTTC
TRBD2 | TRBJ2-2 | . | TRBV5-1 | CASSYSSGGATGELFF | TGCGCCAGCAGCTACTCTAGCGGGGGGGCAACCGGGGAGCTGTTTTTT
. | TRBJ1-6 | . | TRBV10-2 | CAKLSGRGAQNSPLHF | TGCGCCAAACTATCGGGGCGGGGGGCGCAAAATTCACCCCTCCACTTT
TRBD1 | TRBJ1-6 | . | TRBV25-1 | CASRDRGNSPLHF | TGTGCCAGCAGGGACAGGGGCAATTCACCCCTCCACTTT
TRBD2 | TRBJ2-3 | . | TRBV29-1 | CSVAAGGRTDTQYF | TGCAGCGTTGCCGCGGGGGGGCGCACAGATACGCAGTATTTT
TRBD1 | TRBJ1-2 | . | TRBV6-5 | CASRFRDRGNGYTF | TGTGCCAGCAGATTCCGGGACAGGGGGAATGGCTACACCTTC
TRBD2 | TRBJ2-1 | once | TRBV18 | CASSPGLGRGEQFF | TGTGCCAGCTCACCGGGACTAGGGCGTGGTGAGCAGTTCTTC
TRBD1 | TRBJ1-1 | . | TRBV7-6 | CASSTGTGNTEAFF | TGTGCCAGCAGCACCGGGACAGGGAACACTGAAGCTTTCTTT
. | TRBJ2-1 | . | TRBV4-2 | CASSRGPGSSLYNEQFF | TGTGCCAGCAGCCGAGGCCCGGGATCCAGCCTCTACAATGAGCAGTTCTTC
TRBD1 | TRBJ1-2 | few | TRBV9 | CASSVGRGDGGYTF | TGTGCCAGCAGCGTAGGCAGGGGGGACGGTGGCTACACCTTC
. | TRBJ1-1 | once | TRBV13 | CASSFGGPTAEAFF | TGTGCCAGCAGCTTCGGGGGGCCGACCGCTGAAGCTTTCTTT
TRBD1 | TRBJ2-3 | . | TRBV24-1 | CATSDRTGGPDTQYF | TGTGCCACCAGTGATAGGACAGGGGGCCCAGATACGCAGTATTTT
TRBD1 | TRBJ1-2 | . | TRBV4-1 | CASSQLEGAGYGYTF | TGCGCCAGCAGCCAGCTAGAGGGGGCAGGCTATGGCTACACCTTC
. | TRBJ2-3 | few | TRBV7-9 | CASSRVSGGTDTQYF | TGTGCCAGCAGCCGCGTTTCGGGGGGCACAGATACGCAGTATTTT
TRBD2 | TRBJ2-3 | once | TRBV29-1 | CSVEDPGVLAGGPDTQYF | TGCAGCGTTGAAGATCCTGGCGTGCTAGCGGGGGGCCCAGATACGCAGTATTTT
. | TRBJ1-1 | . | TRBV5-6 | CASSAVWGGSQAFF | TGTGCCAGCAGCGCCGTATGGGGGGGCAGTCAAGCTTTCTTT
. | TRBJ1-1 | . | TRBV5-6 | CASTQSSTGYTEAFF | TGTGCCAGCACCCAATCTTCCACAGGGTACACTGAAGCTTTCTTT
TRBD1 | TRBJ1-5 | . | TRBV6-9 | CASSSGTGYDQPQHF | TGTGCCAGCAGTTCCGGGACAGGGTACGATCAGCCCCAGCATTTT
. | TRBJ2-1 | . | TRBV7-3 | CASSSEGQLNRYNEQFF | TGTGCCAGCAGCTCAGAAGGACAGTTAAACCGATACAATGAGCAGTTCTTC
. | TRBJ2-1 | . | TRBV9 | CASSVSSGINEQFF | TGTGCCAGCAGCGTATCGTCCGGGATCAATGAGCAGTTCTTC
. | TRBJ1-2 | . | TRBV6-2/TRBV6-3 | CASSLTENYGYTF | TGTGCCAGCAGCCTGACAGAGAACTATGGCTACACCTTC
TRBD1 | TRBJ1-2 | . | TRBV5-4 | CASSLQGGQGTYGYTF | TGTGCCAGCAGCTTGCAAGGAGGACAGGGGACCTATGGCTACACCTTC